Listed below are T cell receptor beta chains from one sample, sequenced in a study of CD8 T cells in ankylosing spondylitis. TCRdb re-analysed the 5' RACE reads in MiXCR, keeping a single row per CDR3 protein. This sample carries tens of thousands of distinct CDR3 sequences, approximately 10% of them seen once, and the ten largest clones take roughly 15%. Material: blood, either unsorted or a sorted T cell fraction (not recorded which). The receptors here all came from a male donor with ankylosing spondylitis or in good health (not recorded which). CDR3s include the opening cysteine and the closing phenylalanine or tryptophan. A D gene is named only where the DNA matches it firmly. Rows may omit the clone size; those that give it use once, few, many or a size class.

TRBV6-5	NA	TRBJ2-7	14	many	TGTGCCAGCAGTTACTCCCCAGGGAAGGACGAGCAGTACTTC	CASSYSPGKDEQYF
TRBV18	NA	TRBJ1-3	16	few	TGTGCCAGCTCACCCCTAGGACAGATCTCTGGAAACACCATATATTTT	CASSPLGQISGNTIYF
TRBV6-1	NA	TRBJ2-5	16	few	TGTGCCAGCAGTGCCCCTGATAAAACAGGTGGGGAGACCCAGTACTTC	CASSAPDKTGGETQYF
TRBV7-2	NA	TRBJ1-4	13	many	TGTGCCAGCAGCTCAGGAGGTGATCGGAAACTGTTTTTT	CASSSGGDRKLFF
TRBV6-1	NA	TRBJ1-6	13	many	TGTGCCAGCAGGGGAGGGTATAATTCACCCCTCCACTTT	CASRGGYNSPLHF
TRBV29-1	NA	TRBJ2-7	10	medium-sized	TGCAGCGTTCTAGAACACGAGCAGTACTTC	CSVLEHEQYF
TRBV7-8	TRBD1	TRBJ1-1	13	many	TGTGCCAGCAGGCCCCCGGGACAGGGGGAAGCTTTCTTT	CASRPPGQGEAFF
TRBV12-3/TRBV12-4	TRBD2	TRBJ2-3	18	many	TGTGCCAGCAGTTTTCGGGCTAGCGGTCGTAAGTCCCCAGATACGCAGTATTTT	CASSFRASGRKSPDTQYF
TRBV12-3/TRBV12-4	NA	TRBJ2-1	15	many	TGTGCCAGCAGTTTCTCCGGGACCGCGGCGGGTGAGCAGTTCTTC	CASSFSGTAAGEQFF
TRBV5-1	NA	TRBJ1-5	15	NA	TGCGCCAGCAGCGAAGGGACCGCGAGCAATCAGCCCCAGCATTTT	CASSEGTASNQPQHF
TRBV27	TRBD1	TRBJ2-7	14	many	TGTGCCAGCAGCCGATCGACAGGGGCCTACGAGCAGTACTTC	CASSRSTGAYEQYF
TRBV18	TRBD1	TRBJ2-2	17	NA	TGTGCCAGCTCACCAACCTTCGGGACAGGGGGCACCGGGGAGCTGTTTTTT	CASSPTFGTGGTGELFF
TRBV2	NA	TRBJ2-7	14	NA	TGTGCCAGCATCGCAGCGGCAAGCTCCTACGAGCAGTACTTC	CASIAAASSYEQYF
TRBV19	TRBD2	TRBJ2-1	14	few	TGTGCCAGCCGGGGGAGGGTCCCTTTTAATGAGCAGTTCTTC	CASRGRVPFNEQFF
TRBV2	TRBD1	TRBJ2-5	14	many	TGTGCCAGCAGGGCGGACAGGGGGCCCGAGACCCAGTACTTC	CASRADRGPETQYF
TRBV23-1	NA	TRBJ2-7	15	once	TGCGCCAGCAGTCAAAGGGACCACCCGAGAGGCGAGCAGTACTTC	CASSQRDHPRGEQYF
TRBV25-1	TRBD2	TRBJ2-5	15	many	TGTGCCAGCAGTTCGGTCGGACTAGCGGGCGAGACCCAGTACTTC	CASSSVGLAGETQYF
TRBV5-1	TRBD1	TRBJ1-4	15	many	TGCGCCAGCAGACGACAGGGTTCAACTAATGAAAAACTGTTTTTT	CASRRQGSTNEKLFF
TRBV7-3	NA	TRBJ1-2	15	many	TGTGCCAGCAGCCCTCAGGGAGGGCTGGCCTATGGCTACACCTTC	CASSPQGGLAYGYTF
TRBV3-1	NA	TRBJ1-4	15	many	TGTGCCAGCAGCCCCCTTACTTCAACTAATGAAAAACTGTTTTTT	CASSPLTSTNEKLFF
TRBV4-3	NA	TRBJ1-2	14	many	TGCGCCAGCAGCCAAGCCAGGACAGCGGGGGGCTACACCTTC	CASSQARTAGGYTF
TRBV29-1	NA	TRBJ2-3	14	many	TGCAGCGTTGCGCCCGGACAGAGCACAGATACGCAGTATTTT	CSVAPGQSTDTQYF
TRBV11-2	TRBD1	TRBJ2-7	12	many	TGTGCCAGCAAAGGGACAGCTTCCGAGCAGTACTTC	CASKGTASEQYF
TRBV18	NA	TRBJ2-3	14	NA	TGTGCCAGCTCACCATCGCTCACCGGAGATACGCAGTATTTT	CASSPSLTGDTQYF
TRBV24-1	NA	TRBJ2-5	16	many	TGTGCCACCAGCGGCGCCGACGGGACTGAACAAGAGACCCAGTACTTC	CATSGADGTEQETQYF
TRBV5-1	TRBD2	TRBJ2-1	17	many	TGCGCCAGCACCGTGGGAGGACTAGCGGGAAGCTACAATGAGCAGTTCTTC	CASTVGGLAGSYNEQFF
TRBV7-2	TRBD2	TRBJ2-1	16	many	TGTGCCAGTACCCAAGGGGGTAGCGGGAGGGCAAATGAGCAGTTCTTC	CASTQGGSGRANEQFF
TRBV6-5	NA	TRBJ1-5	14	few	TGTGCCAGCAGTCACACTGGTAGCAATCAGCCCCAGCATTTT	CASSHTGSNQPQHF
TRBV7-2	NA	TRBJ2-2	13	medium-sized	TGTGCCAGCAGCTTATTTGGGGCCGGGGAGCTGTTTTTT	CASSLFGAGELFF
TRBV7-2	NA	TRBJ2-1	16	few	TGTGCCAGCAGCTTAAACCCCCCGGGGGCGGGGAATGAGCAGTTCTTC	CASSLNPPGAGNEQFF
TRBV4-3	NA	TRBJ2-7	15	many	TGCGCCAGCAGCCAAGATTACCCGAAAACCTACGAGCAGTACTTC	CASSQDYPKTYEQYF
TRBV5-1	NA	TRBJ2-3	17	many	TGCGCCAGCAGCTTAACTAAGAGTGGAGGGATCACAGATACGCAGTATTTT	CASSLTKSGGITDTQYF
TRBV5-1	NA	TRBJ2-2	16	many	TGCGCCAGCAGCTCGTCGGGGACCTCTTTAACCGGGGAGCTGTTTTTT	CASSSSGTSLTGELFF
TRBV11-2	NA	TRBJ2-3	15	many	TGTGCCAGCAGCTTAGCCGGTGAGGGCACAGATACGCAGTATTTT	CASSLAGEGTDTQYF
TRBV10-1	TRBD2	TRBJ2-1	16	NA	TGCGCCAGCAGTGAGAGTACTAGCGGCCCAGTCGGTGAGCAGTTCTTC	CASSESTSGPVGEQFF
TRBV6-1	TRBD1	TRBJ1-2	14	many	TGTGCCAGCAGTAAAACAGGGGGACTGGATGGCTACACCTTC	CASSKTGGLDGYTF
TRBV11-2	TRBD1	TRBJ1-3	15	many	TGTGCCAGCAGCGTATCTACAGGGGTCGGAAACACCATATATTTT	CASSVSTGVGNTIYF
TRBV29-1	NA	TRBJ2-5	14	many	TGCAGCGTTGAGTATGCCGGGCAGTTGGAGACCCAGTACTTC	CSVEYAGQLETQYF
TRBV10-3	NA	TRBJ2-1	12	many	TGTGCCATCAGTGGGTCGGACCTTGCCCCGTTCTTC	CAISGSDLAPFF
TRBV28	NA	TRBJ1-2	15	many	TGTGCCAGCAGACAACAGGGTCTCGATCCCTATGGCTACACCTTC	CASRQQGLDPYGYTF
TRBV27	NA	TRBJ2-2	16	NA	TGTGCCAGCAGTTTACCCATGGCCTACTTGACCGGGGAGCTGTTTTTT	CASSLPMAYLTGELFF
TRBV5-1	NA	TRBJ2-7	13	many	TGCGCCAGCAGCTCCAGCGCTTCCTACGAGCAGTACTTC	CASSSSASYEQYF
TRBV12-3/TRBV12-4	TRBD2	TRBJ2-5	11	many	TGTGCCAGCAGTTTAGAGCGGGGGGTCTACTTC	CASSLERGVYF
TRBV5-6	NA	TRBJ2-1	15	many	TGTGCCAGCAGCTTGGGAAGGACGGCGTACAATGAGCAGTTCTTC	CASSLGRTAYNEQFF
TRBV6-1	NA	TRBJ2-3	17	NA	TGTGCCAGCAGTGAAGGGGTGGCACTACGGGGCACAGATACGCAGTATTTT	CASSEGVALRGTDTQYF
TRBV5-5	NA	TRBJ2-5	14	many	TGTGCCAGCAGCTTGGACAGACCCGAGGGGACCCAGTACTTC	CASSLDRPEGTQYF
TRBV4-3	NA	TRBJ2-7	16	medium-sized	TGCGCCAGCAGCCAAGATGGGACGGTGCCGTATTACGAGCAGTACTTC	CASSQDGTVPYYEQYF
TRBV9	NA	TRBJ2-1	15	many	TGTGCCAGCAGCGTAGAGGATAGGGGGTACAATGAGCAGTTCTTC	CASSVEDRGYNEQFF
TRBV7-9	NA	TRBJ1-4	15	many	TGTGCCAGCAGCTATGACAGCGGAACTAATGAAAAACTGTTTTTT	CASSYDSGTNEKLFF
TRBV7-9	TRBD1	TRBJ2-7	14	few	TGTGCCAGCAGCCAGAGACAGGGGAACTACGAGCAGTACTTC	CASSQRQGNYEQYF
TRBV5-6	TRBD1	TRBJ2-5	17	many	TGTGCCAGCAGCCTTAATCCCGGGACAGGGGGCCAAGAGACCCAGTACTTC	CASSLNPGTGGQETQYF
TRBV6-5	TRBD2	TRBJ2-1	16	many	TGTGCCAGCAGTTCGGGGGGTCTAGGGCTCTTCGATGAGCAGTTCTTC	CASSSGGLGLFDEQFF
TRBV6-1	TRBD1	TRBJ1-1	13	many	TGTGCCAGCGAAGACAGGGAGGGCACTGAAGCTTTCTTT	CASEDREGTEAFF
TRBV4-3	NA	TRBJ2-7	16	many	TGCGCCAGCAGCCAACACATTCACGACAGTCCCTACGAGCAGTACTTC	CASSQHIHDSPYEQYF
TRBV3-1	NA	TRBJ2-4	13	NA	TGTGCCAGCAGCCAAACTGTATTCGGCATTCAGTACTTC	CASSQTVFGIQYF
TRBV7-2	TRBD2	TRBJ2-3	15	many	TGTGCCAGCAGCCCCCAGGTAGCGGGAACAGATACGCAGTATTTT	CASSPQVAGTDTQYF
TRBV6-1	TRBD2	TRBJ2-5	13	many	TGTGCCACCAAAGCTAGCGGGAGGGAGACCCAGTACTTC	CATKASGRETQYF
TRBV6-5	TRBD2	TRBJ2-5	15	many	TGTGCCAGCAGTCCCTCGGGACTAGCAGGCGAGACCCAGTACTTC	CASSPSGLAGETQYF
TRBV9	NA	TRBJ2-7	12	NA	TGTGCCAGCAGCGGACCGGGACGCGAGCAGTACTTC	CASSGPGREQYF